This TCR beta chain was captured in a study of blood T cell repertoires in COVID-19. Study as a whole: Specimens from acute and convalescent COVID-19 originated in the United States, Italy and Spain. Sources were T cells, B-cell-depleted T cells, or PBMCs; the material itself was cDNA or gDNA.

Repertoires were generated with immunoSEQ multiplex PCR, while TCRdb's copy carries only in-frame clones and drops some. Among about 170,000 clones, about 88% were seen once, and the ten largest hold 2.5% to 3%. Enrolled during active infection, Seattle patients were then followed longitudinally. The sample was peripheral blood. The source of this sequence is a woman of 80 years or more with COVID-19, enrolled during active disease.

CDR3 amino acids: CASSPFTSGSYGYTF. The DNA for the CDR3 is TGCGCCAGCAGCCCGTTCACCTCGGGTAGCTATGGCTACACCTTC. The V call is TRBV5-1, the J call TRBJ1-2; D is ambiguous. This CDR3 comprises 15 residues. The germline gives CDR1 SGHRS, CDR2 YFSETQ. Trimming took 4 bases from V and 4 from J, leaving 17 bases between them.